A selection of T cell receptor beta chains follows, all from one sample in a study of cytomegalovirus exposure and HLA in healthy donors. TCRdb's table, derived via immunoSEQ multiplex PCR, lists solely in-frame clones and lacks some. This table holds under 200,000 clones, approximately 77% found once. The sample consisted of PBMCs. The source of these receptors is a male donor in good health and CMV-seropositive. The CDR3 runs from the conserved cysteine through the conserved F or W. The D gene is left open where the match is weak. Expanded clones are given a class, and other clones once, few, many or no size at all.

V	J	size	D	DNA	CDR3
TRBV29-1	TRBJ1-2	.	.	TGCAGCGTTTCAGGCAAACAGGGTCTCCACTATGGCTACACCTTC	CSVSGKQGLHYGYTF
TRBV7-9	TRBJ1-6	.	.	TGTGCCAGCAGCTTGGCAGGGTTAAATTCACCCCTCCACTTT	CASSLAGLNSPLHF
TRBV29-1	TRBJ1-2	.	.	TGCAGCGTTGAGGCCTATGGCTACACCTTC	CSVEAYGYTF
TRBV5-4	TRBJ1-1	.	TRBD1	TGTGCCAGCAGCTGGGACAGGGGGAACACTGAAGCTTTCTTT	CASSWDRGNTEAFF
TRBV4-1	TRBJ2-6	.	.	TGCGCCAGCAGCCAAGTAGTATTCGGTTCTGGGGCCAACGTCCTGACTTTC	CASSQVVFGSGANVLTF
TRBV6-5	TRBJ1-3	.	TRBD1	TGTGCCGGCAGTACTACAGGGGGTTCTGGAAACACCATATATTTT	CAGSTTGGSGNTIYF
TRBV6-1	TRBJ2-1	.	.	TGTGCCAGCACGCGTCGTGACACAGGCGACAATGAGCAGTTCTTC	CASTRRDTGDNEQFF
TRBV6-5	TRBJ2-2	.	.	TGTGCCAGCAGCTTTCTTCGGGGGGCCTCCGGGGAGCTGTTTTTT	CASSFLRGASGELFF
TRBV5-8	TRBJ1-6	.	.	TGTGCCAGCAGCTTGGTTCCAGGGGCAAAGGACTCACCCCTCCACTTT	CASSLVPGAKDSPLHF
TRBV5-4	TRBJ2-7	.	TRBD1	TGTGCCAGCAGCGTCGCCGGGACAGAATACGAGCAGTACTTC	CASSVAGTEYEQYF
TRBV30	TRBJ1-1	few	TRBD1	TGTGCCTGGACAAGGGGGCGCAACACTGAAGCTTTCTTT	CAWTRGRNTEAFF
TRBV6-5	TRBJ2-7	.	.	TGTGCCAGCCTGGGGGGTTCTTACGAGCAGTACTTC	CASLGGSYEQYF
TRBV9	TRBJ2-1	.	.	TGTGCCAGCAGCGTTTCTGCGGGGGCGGGAAATGAGCAGTTCTTC	CASSVSAGAGNEQFF
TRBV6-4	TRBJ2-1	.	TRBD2	TGTGCCAGCAGTGTAGCGGGGGTGGCCTGGGATGAGCAGTTCTTC	CASSVAGVAWDEQFF
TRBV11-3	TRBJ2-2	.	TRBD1	TGTGCCAGCAGCTTAGGGGGGACAGGGGACACCGGGGAGCTGTTTTTT	CASSLGGTGDTGELFF
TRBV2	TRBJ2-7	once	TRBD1	TGTGCCAGCGGACGGGACAGGCGTACCTACGAGCAGTACTTC	CASGRDRRTYEQYF
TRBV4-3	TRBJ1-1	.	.	TGCGCCAGCAGCCAAGGACCGGGGACTGAAGCTTTCTTT	CASSQGPGTEAFF
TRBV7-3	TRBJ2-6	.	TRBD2	TGTGCCAGCAGCATGGGGACTAGCGGGATCTCTGGGGCCAACGTCCTGACTTTC	CASSMGTSGISGANVLTF
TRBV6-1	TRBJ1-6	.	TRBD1	TGTGCCAGCAGTGAAACAGGGGGCGTTGATTCACCCCTCCACTTT	CASSETGGVDSPLHF
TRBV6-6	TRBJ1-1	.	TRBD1	TGTGCCAGCAGTTACGACAGGGGCTATGCTTTCTTT	CASSYDRGYAFF
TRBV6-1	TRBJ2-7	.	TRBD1	TGTGCCAGCAGTGAGCCGGGACAGGGCTACGAGCAGTACTTC	CASSEPGQGYEQYF
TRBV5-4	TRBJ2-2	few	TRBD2	TGTGCCAGCAGCTTGTCTGCTAGCGGGCGCACCGGGGAGCTGTTTTTT	CASSLSASGRTGELFF
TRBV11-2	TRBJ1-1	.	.	TGTGCCAGCAGCTTAGTCGGGGGGGACACTGAAGCTTTCTTT	CASSLVGGDTEAFF
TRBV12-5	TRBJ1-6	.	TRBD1	TGTGCTAGTGGTTTAAAGACAGGGGGGTATAATTCACCCCTCCACTTT	CASGLKTGGYNSPLHF
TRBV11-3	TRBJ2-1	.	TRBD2	TGTGCCAGCAGCTCGGGACTAGCGGGACGGGGGGCCACTTACAATGAGCAGTTCTTC	CASSSGLAGRGATYNEQFF
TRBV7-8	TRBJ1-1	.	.	TGTGCCAGCAGCTTAGCGGCCGTACAGGGGAACACTGAAGCTTTCTTT	CASSLAAVQGNTEAFF
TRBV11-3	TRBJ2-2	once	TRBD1	TGTGCCAGCAGCCCGGGACAGGCGGTGGTCCCCGGGGAGCTGTTTTTT	CASSPGQAVVPGELFF
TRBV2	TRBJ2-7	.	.	TGTGCCAGCAGCCCGACTGGATCCTACGAGCAGTACTTC	CASSPTGSYEQYF
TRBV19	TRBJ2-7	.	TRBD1	TGTGCCACTTCGGACAGGGGCCTTTACGAGCAGTACTTC	CATSDRGLYEQYF
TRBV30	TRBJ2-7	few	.	TGTGCCTGGAGTCTGCAGGTGGGCAACGAGCAGTACTTC	CAWSLQVGNEQYF
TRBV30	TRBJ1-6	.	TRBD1	TGTGCCTGGACTGGACAGGGTCGGCGGGGGTATAATTCACCCCTCCACTTT	CAWTGQGRRGYNSPLHF
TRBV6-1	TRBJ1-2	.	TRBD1	TGTGCCAGCATTTTTGACAGGGGGGACTATGGCTACACCTTC	CASIFDRGDYGYTF
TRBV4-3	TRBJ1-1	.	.	TGCGCCAGCAGCCAAGGCCGACAACTGAACACTGAAGCTTTCTTT	CASSQGRQLNTEAFF
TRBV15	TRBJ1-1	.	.	TGTGCCACCAGCAGAGCGGGGGAAGGAGTCACTGAAGCTTTCTTT	CATSRAGEGVTEAFF
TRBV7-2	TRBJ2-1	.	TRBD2	TGTGCCAGCAGCTTAGTGAGCGGGGGGGCCTACAATGAGCAGTTCTTC	CASSLVSGGAYNEQFF
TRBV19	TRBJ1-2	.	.	TGTGCCAGTAGCAGAACCAGTTTCAACTATGGCTACACCTTC	CASSRTSFNYGYTF
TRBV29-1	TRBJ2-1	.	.	TGCAGCGTTGAGCAGTCCTATGAGCAGTTCTTC	CSVEQSYEQFF
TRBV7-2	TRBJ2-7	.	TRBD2	TGTGCCAGCAGCTTAGGGCTAGCGGGGGGGCTTGGAGAGCAGTACTTC	CASSLGLAGGLGEQYF
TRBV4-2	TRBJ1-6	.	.	TGTGCCAGCAGCCAAGAAGGGGATAATTCACCCCTCCACTTT	CASSQEGDNSPLHF
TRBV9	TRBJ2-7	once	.	TGTGCCAGCAGCCCACGGGGGACCCGCTCCTACGAGCAGTACTTC	CASSPRGTRSYEQYF
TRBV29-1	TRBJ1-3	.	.	TGCAGCGCAGAAGACAGCTCTGGAAACACCATATATTTT	CSAEDSSGNTIYF
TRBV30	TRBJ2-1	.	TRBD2	TGTGCCTGGAGTGGGATGAGCGGGGGGGCCAATGAGCAGTTCTTC	CAWSGMSGGANEQFF
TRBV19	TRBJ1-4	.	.	TGTGCCAGTAGTCCTCAGGGAACTAATGAAAAACTGTTTTTT	CASSPQGTNEKLFF
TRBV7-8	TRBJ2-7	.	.	TGTGCCAGCAGCTTGAAGGGGGTTTCCTACGAGCAGTACTTC	CASSLKGVSYEQYF
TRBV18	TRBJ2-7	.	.	TGTGCCAGCTCACCCGGGGCAGGGAGGAACGAGCAGTACTTC	CASSPGAGRNEQYF
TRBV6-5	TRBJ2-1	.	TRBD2	TGTGCCAGCAGTGCCCGACTAGCGGGGGGCAATGAGCAGTTCTTC	CASSARLAGGNEQFF
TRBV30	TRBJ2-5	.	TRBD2	TGTGCCTGGAGCCTTGGGACTAGCGGGGGCCAAGAGACCCAGTACTTC	CAWSLGTSGGQETQYF
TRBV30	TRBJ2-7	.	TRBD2	TGTGCCTGGGGGCCTAGCGGGGGTCCCTACGAGCAGTACTTC	CAWGPSGGPYEQYF
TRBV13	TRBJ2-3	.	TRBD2	TGTGCCAGCAGCTTTGGCGGGGGGATGGCAGATACGCAGTATTTT	CASSFGGGMADTQYF
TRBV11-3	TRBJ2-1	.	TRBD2	TGTGCCAGCAGCTTCGGCGGGGGTAAGAATGAGCAGTTCTTC	CASSFGGGKNEQFF
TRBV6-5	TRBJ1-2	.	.	TGTGCCAGCAGACCCGACAGGCCTTATGGCTACACCTTC	CASRPDRPYGYTF
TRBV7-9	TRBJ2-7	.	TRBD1	TGTGCCAGCAGCCCTCACAGGGGAACGGCTTACGAGCAGTACTTC	CASSPHRGTAYEQYF
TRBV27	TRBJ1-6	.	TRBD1	TGTGCCAGCAGTTCCCGACAGGGGGTAGGATCACCCCTCCACTTT	CASSSRQGVGSPLHF
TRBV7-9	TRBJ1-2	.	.	TGTGCCAGCAGCCTCGCTAGCTTCTATGGCTACACCTTC	CASSLASFYGYTF
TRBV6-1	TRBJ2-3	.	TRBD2	TGTGCCAGCAGCGAAATACTAGCGGGGGGCACAGATACGCAGTATTTT	CASSEILAGGTDTQYF
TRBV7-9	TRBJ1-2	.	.	TGTGCCAGCAGCTTAGACAGGGATTCTGGCTACACCTTC	CASSLDRDSGYTF
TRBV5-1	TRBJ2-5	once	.	TGCGCCAGCAGCCCAAGCTACAGAGTTCAAGAGACCCAGTACTTC	CASSPSYRVQETQYF
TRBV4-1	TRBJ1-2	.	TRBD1	TGCGCCAGCAGCCCCCGTCAGGACAGGTATGGCTACACCTTC	CASSPRQDRYGYTF
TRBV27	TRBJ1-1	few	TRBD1	TGTGCCAGCAGTTGGGGACAGAGGGGTGAAGCTTTCTTT	CASSWGQRGEAFF
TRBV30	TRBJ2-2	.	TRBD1	TGTGCCTGGAGTCTACATCGGGACAGGGGGTCCGGGGAGCTGTTTTTT	CAWSLHRDRGSGELFF